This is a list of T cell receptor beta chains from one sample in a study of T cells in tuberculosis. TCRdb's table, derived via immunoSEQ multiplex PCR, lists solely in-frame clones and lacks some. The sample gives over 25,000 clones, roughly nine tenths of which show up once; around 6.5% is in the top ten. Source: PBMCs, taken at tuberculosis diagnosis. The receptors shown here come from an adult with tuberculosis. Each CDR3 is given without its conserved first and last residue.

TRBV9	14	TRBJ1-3	ASSALPGDSGNTIY
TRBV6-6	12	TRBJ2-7	ASSYGQKAYEQY
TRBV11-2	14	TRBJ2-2	ASSQQGSLQTGELF
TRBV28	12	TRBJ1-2	ASSLSLTGDGYT
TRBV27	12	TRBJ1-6	ASSFRERNSPLH
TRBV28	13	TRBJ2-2	ASSLPREDTGELF
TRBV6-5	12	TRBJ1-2	ASSLGNREGGYT
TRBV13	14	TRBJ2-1	ASSPAGGRDLDEQF
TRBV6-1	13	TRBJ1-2	ASSDGDRGRGGYT
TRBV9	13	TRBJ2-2	ASNPTSFGTGELF
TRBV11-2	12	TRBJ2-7	ASSSISRSYEQY
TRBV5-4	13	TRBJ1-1	ASSARDILNTEAF
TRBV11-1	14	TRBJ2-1	ASSQKDGLAGNEQF
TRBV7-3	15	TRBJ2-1	ASSLGLAHPAGNEQF
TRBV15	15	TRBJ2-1	ATSRNGLAGSYNEQF